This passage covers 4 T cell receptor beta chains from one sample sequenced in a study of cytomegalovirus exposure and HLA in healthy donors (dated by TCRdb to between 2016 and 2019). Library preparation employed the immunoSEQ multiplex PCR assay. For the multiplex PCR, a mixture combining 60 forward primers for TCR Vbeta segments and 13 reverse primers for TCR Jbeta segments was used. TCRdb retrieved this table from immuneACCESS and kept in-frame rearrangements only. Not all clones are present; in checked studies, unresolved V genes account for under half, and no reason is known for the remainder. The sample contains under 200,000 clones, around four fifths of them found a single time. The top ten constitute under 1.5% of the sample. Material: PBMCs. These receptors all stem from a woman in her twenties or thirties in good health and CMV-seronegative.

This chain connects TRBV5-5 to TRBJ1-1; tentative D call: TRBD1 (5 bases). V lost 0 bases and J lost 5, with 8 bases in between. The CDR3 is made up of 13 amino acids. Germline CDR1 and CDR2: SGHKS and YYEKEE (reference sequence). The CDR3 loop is CASSLVAGTEAFF. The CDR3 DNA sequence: TGTGCCAGCAGCTTGGTGGCAGGGACTGAAGCTTTCTTT.

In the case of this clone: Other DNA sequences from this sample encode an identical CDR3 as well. CDR3 nucleotides: TGTGCCAGCAGTTACCCGGGAACAGATACGCAGTATTTT. Translating gives CASSYPGTDTQYF. This chain joins TRBV6-6 and TRBJ2-3; D perhaps matches TRBD2 (5 bases). The CDR3 is made up of 13 amino acids. Germline CDR1 reads MNHNY; CDR2 reads SVGAGI (reference sequence). V was cut by 2 bases and J by 3 bases, with 6 bases left in between.

The CDR3: CASSGPGSGGVYTQYF. CDR3 DNA: TGTGCCAGCAGCGGTCCGGGGAGCGGGGGTGTGTATACGCAGTATTTT. This chain uses TRBV9 with TRBJ2-3; 8 bases fit TRBD2. The CDR3 has 16 amino acids. Germline V gene sequence: CDR1 SGDLS, CDR2 YYNGEE. V trimming: 3 bases; J trimming: 7 bases; junction bases outside the gene matches: 13.

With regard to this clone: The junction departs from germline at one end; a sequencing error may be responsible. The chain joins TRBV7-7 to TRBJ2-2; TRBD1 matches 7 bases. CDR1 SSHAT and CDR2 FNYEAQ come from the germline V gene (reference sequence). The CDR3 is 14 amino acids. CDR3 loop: CASSLEQGAGELFF. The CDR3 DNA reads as TGTGCTAGCAGCTTAGAGCAGGGGGCCGGGGAGCTGTTTTTT.